The 12 T cell receptor beta chains in this list originate from one sample, sequenced in a study of CD8 T cells in Susac syndrome. The RNA input was about 0.5 to 1 ug, and it was reverse transcribed with random hexamers. In TCRdb, the immunoSEQ multiplex PCR reads were re-called with MiXCR into one record per CDR3 protein. The sample holds about 200,000 distinct CDR3 sequences, nearly 95% seen once. Sequencing input: CD4+ T cells from PBMCs. The origin of the receptors is a human donor with multiple sclerosis.

This chain joins TRBV29-1 and TRBJ2-3; 8 bases align to TRBD1. The V and J ends lost 5 bases and 4 bases, in that order; junction bases with no gene match: 8. Germline CDR1 reads SQVTM; CDR2 reads ANQGSEA. CDR3 size: 14 residues. The CDR3 spells CSVQFGQGSDTQYF. The DNA of the CDR3 is TGCAGCGTTCAGTTCGGACAGGGATCAGATACGCAGTATTTT.

The V and J genes are TRBV2 and TRBJ1-5; TRBD1 is a possible D gene (5 bases). The germline CDR1 and CDR2 sequences are SNHLY and FYNNEI. CDR3 length: 16 residues. V lost 2 bases, J lost 1 base, and 12 bases lay in between. The CDR3 sequence: CASSEWRGSSNQPQHF. CDR3 DNA sequence: TGTGCCAGCAGTGAATGGCGGGGCTCCAGCAATCAGCCCCAGCATTTT.

The V and J genes are TRBV19 and TRBJ2-1; no clear D. Germline V CDR1 and CDR2: LNHDA, SQIVND (reference sequence). V lost 9 bases, J lost 0 bases, and 9 bases lay in between. This CDR3 comprises 13 residues. CDR3 sequence (DNA): TGTGCCAGCGAGCGTGACTCCTACAATGAGCAGTTCTTC. Its translation is CASERDSYNEQFF.

The chain couples TRBV5-1 to TRBJ2-7; TRBD2 might be the D (6 bases). V was pared by 3 bases and J by 0 bases, with 13 bases between. Looked up from germline, CDR1 is SGHRS and CDR2 is YFSETQ. The CDR3 is 15 amino acids. As DNA, the CDR3 is TGCGCCAGCAGCTCGCCTAGCGACCTCTCCTACGAGCAGTACTTC. Protein product: CASSSPSDLSYEQYF.

This clonotype was seen a single time. The V and J genes are TRBV24-1 and TRBJ2-1; tentatively, D is TRBD1 or TRBD2 (5 bases each). The length of the CDR3 is 15 residues. The germline V and J ends were trimmed by 6 bases and 0 bases, with 11 bases remaining between them. The germline CDR1 and CDR2 sequences are KGHDR and SFDVKD. The CDR3 sequence: CATSRDHSSYNEQFF. CDR3 coding DNA: TGTGCCACCAGTCGGGACCACAGCTCCTACAATGAGCAGTTCTTC.

This clonotype has a single count. The rearrangement joins TRBV11-2 to TRBJ2-1; D is unresolved. The V gene's germline CDR1 is SGHAT and CDR2 FQNNGV. V lost 9 bases, J lost 0 bases, and 9 bases lay in between. The CDR3 consists of 13 residues. In DNA form, the CDR3 reads TGTGCCAGTGTCAGGAACTCCTACAATGAGCAGTTCTTC. This gives the protein CASVRNSYNEQFF.

J is TRBJ1-3 and V is TRBV7-9; D remains ambiguous. In germline, CDR1 is SEHNR, CDR2 FQNEAQ (reference sequence). V lost 5 bases and J 6 bases, leaving 11 bases between the germline ends. The CDR3 totals 13 residues. The CDR3 loop reads CASSDTTLNTIYF. CDR3 in DNA: TGTGCCAGCAGCGATACTACCCTAAACACCATATATTTT.

The sample holds one count of this clonotype. This chain links TRBV27 with TRBJ1-2; TRBD1 matches at 7 bases. Germline CDR1 is MNHEY and CDR2 is SMNVEV (reference sequence). Losses at the gene ends were 5 bases for V and 8 bases for J; bases not matched to a gene: 8. This CDR3 spans 13 amino acids. CDR3 amino acids: CASSVRQGDGYTF. The CDR3 region has the DNA TGTGCCAGCAGTGTTCGACAGGGCGACGGCTACACCTTC.

This clonotype has only one observation. The CDR3 loop is CAWSLGGGGGHQPQHF. In DNA, the CDR3 is TGTGCCTGGAGTTTAGGGGGAGGCGGGGGCCATCAGCCCCAGCATTTT. V and J are TRBV30 and TRBJ1-5; D might be TRBD1 (6 bases). CDR3 size: 16 residues. Germline lookup yields CDR1 GTSNPN and CDR2 SVGIG (reference sequence). The germline V and J ends were trimmed by 2 bases and 5 bases, with 19 bases remaining between them.

The chain carries TRBV11-2 and TRBJ1-5; D ambiguous. This CDR3 has 14 residues. Germline CDR1 is SGHAT and CDR2 is FQNNGV. With 1 base removed from V and 5 bases from J, the gap between germline ends came to 9 bases. Written as DNA, the CDR3 is TGTGCCAGCAGCTTAGGAGGACCTTATCAGCCCCAGCATTTT. This encodes CASSLGGPYQPQHF.

This clonotype was observed once. The rearrangement uses TRBV29-1 and TRBJ2-7; the D is unclear. The CDR3 consists of 13 residues. Germline CDR1 reads SQVTM; CDR2 reads ANQGSEA. V shed 4 bases and J shed 3 bases, with 13 bases lying between them. The CDR3 nucleotides are TGCAGCGTTGTAGGCAGGTCCCTCTACGAGCAGTACTTC. It encodes CSVVGRSLYEQYF.

The CDR3 DNA follows: TGTGCCAGCAGCTTAGGGCTCAGGGGGGAATTTAACAATGAGCAGTTCTTC. Amino acid sequence: CASSLGLRGEFNNEQFF. The chain recombines TRBV7-8 with TRBJ2-1; possible D gene TRBD1, 7 bases. The CDR3 has 17 residues. The V and J ends lost 1 base and 5 bases respectively, with 18 bases between them. The germline V gene has CDR1 SGHVS and CDR2 FQNEAQ.